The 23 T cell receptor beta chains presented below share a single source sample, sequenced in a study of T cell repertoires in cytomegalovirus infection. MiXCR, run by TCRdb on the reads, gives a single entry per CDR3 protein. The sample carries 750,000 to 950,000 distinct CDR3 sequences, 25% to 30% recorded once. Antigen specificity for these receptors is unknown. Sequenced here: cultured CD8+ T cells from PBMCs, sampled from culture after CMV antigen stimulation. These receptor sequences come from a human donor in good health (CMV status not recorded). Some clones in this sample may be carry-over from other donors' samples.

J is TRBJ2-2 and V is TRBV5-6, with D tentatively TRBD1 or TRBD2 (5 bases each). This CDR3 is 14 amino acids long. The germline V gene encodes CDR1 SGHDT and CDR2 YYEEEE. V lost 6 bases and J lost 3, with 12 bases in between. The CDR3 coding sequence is TGTGCCAGCACCCCCTTGGGGGACACCGGGGAGCTGTTTTTT. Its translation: CASTPLGDTGELFF.

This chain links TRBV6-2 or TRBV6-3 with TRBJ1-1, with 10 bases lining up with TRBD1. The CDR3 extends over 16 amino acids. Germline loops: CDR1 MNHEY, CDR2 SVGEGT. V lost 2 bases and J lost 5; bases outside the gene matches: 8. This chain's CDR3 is CASSYDRGPLRTEAFF. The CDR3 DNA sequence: TGTGCCAGCAGTTACGACAGGGGGCCTTTGAGGACTGAAGCTTTCTTT.

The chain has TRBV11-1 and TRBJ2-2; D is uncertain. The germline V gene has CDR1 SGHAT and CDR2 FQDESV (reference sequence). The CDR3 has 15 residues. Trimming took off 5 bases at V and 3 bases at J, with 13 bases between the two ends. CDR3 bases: TGTGCCAGCAGCCAGAATGACGGATACACCGGGGAGCTGTTTTTT. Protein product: CASSQNDGYTGELFF. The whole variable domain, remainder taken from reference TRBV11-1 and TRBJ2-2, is EAEVAQSPRYKITEKSQAVAFWCDPISGHATLYWYRQILGQGPELLVQFQDESVVDDSQLPKDRFSAERLKGVDSTLKIQPAELGDSAMYLCASSQNDGYTGELFFGEGSRLTVL.

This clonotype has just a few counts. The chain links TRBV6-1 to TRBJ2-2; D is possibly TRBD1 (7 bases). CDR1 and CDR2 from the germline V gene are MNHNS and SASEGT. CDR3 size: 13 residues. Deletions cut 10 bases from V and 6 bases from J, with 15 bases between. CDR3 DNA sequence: TGTGCCACCCAGGGGGGAGGCGCCGGGGAGCTGTTTTTT. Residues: CATQGGGAGELFF.

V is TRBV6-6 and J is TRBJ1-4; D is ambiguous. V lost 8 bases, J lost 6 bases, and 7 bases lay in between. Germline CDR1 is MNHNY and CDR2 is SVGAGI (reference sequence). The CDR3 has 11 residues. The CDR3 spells CASGHYEKLFF. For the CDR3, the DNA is TGTGCCAGCGGTCACTATGAAAAACTGTTTTTT.

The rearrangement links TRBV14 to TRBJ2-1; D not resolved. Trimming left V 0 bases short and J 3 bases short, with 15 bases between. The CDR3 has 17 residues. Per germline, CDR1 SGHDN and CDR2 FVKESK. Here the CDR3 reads CASSQDSETAFYNEQFF. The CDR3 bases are TGTGCCAGCAGCCAAGATTCCGAGACGGCTTTCTACAATGAGCAGTTCTTC. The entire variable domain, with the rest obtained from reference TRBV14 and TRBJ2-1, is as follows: EAGVTQFPSHSVIEKGQTVTLRCDPISGHDNLYWYRRVMGKEIKFLLHFVKESKQDESGMPNNRFLAERTGGTYSTLKVQPAELEDSGVYFCASSQDSETAFYNEQFFGPGTRLTVL.

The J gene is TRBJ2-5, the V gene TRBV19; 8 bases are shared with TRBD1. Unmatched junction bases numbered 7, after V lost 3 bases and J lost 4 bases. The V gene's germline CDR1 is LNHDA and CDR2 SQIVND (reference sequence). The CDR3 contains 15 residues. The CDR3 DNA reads TGTGCCAGTAGTATGACAGGGGCTGGAGGAGAGACCCAGTACTTC. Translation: CASSMTGAGGETQYF.

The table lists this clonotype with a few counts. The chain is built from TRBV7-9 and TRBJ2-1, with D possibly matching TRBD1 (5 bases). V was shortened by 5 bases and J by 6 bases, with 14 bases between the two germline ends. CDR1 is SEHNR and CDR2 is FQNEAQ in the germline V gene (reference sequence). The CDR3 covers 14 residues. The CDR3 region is CASSHKLGLNEQFF. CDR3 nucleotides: TGTGCCAGCAGCCACAAGTTGGGGCTCAATGAGCAGTTCTTC. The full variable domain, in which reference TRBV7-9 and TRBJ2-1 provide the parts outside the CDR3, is DTGVSQNPRHKITKRGQNVTFRCDPISEHNRLYWYRQTLGQGPEFLTYFQNEAQLEKSRLLSDRFSAERPKGSFSTLEIQRTEQGDSAMYLCASSHKLGLNEQFFGPGTRLTVL.

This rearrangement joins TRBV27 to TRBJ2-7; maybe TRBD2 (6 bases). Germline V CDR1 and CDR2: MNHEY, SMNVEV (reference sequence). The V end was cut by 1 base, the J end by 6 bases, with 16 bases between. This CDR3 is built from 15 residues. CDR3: CASSLYSGGSGEQYF. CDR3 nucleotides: TGTGCCAGCAGTTTATATAGTGGGGGGTCAGGCGAGCAGTACTTC.

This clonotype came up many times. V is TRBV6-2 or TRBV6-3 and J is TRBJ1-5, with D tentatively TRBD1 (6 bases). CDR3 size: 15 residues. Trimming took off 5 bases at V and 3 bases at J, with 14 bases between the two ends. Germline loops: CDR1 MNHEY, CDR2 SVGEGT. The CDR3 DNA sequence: TGTGCCAGCAGTCGGCGACAGGTTTCCAATCAGCCCCAGCATTTT. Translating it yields CASSRRQVSNQPQHF.

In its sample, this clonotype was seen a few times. DNA for the CDR3: TGTGCCAGCAGCTTAGTGCACGATCAGCCCCAGCATTTT. This codes for CASSLVHDQPQHF. The J gene is TRBJ1-5, the V gene TRBV7-9; D call uncertain. Trimming took 1 base from V and 5 from J, leaving 6 bases between them. Germline V lookup: CDR1 SEHNR, CDR2 FQNEAQ (reference sequence). The length of the CDR3 is 13 residues.

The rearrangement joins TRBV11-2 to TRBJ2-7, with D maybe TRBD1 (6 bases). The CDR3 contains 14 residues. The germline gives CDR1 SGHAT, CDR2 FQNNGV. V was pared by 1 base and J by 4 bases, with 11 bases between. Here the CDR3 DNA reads TGTGCCAGCAGCTTAGCACAGGGCTCTTACGAGCAGTACTTC. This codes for CASSLAQGSYEQYF.

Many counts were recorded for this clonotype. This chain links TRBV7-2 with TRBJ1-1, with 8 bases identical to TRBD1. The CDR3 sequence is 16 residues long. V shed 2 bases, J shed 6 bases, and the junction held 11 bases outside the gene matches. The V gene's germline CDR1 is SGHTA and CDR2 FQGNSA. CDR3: CASSLKVRQGASEAFF. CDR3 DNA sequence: TGTGCCAGCAGCTTAAAGGTGCGCCAGGGGGCGTCTGAAGCTTTCTTT.

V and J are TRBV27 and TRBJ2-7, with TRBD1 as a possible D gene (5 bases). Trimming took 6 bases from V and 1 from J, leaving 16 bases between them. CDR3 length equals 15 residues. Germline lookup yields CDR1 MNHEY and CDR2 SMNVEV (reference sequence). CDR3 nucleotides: TGTGCCAGCAGAAGTGCCAGGACACCGTCCTACGAGCAGTACTTC. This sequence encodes CASRSARTPSYEQYF.

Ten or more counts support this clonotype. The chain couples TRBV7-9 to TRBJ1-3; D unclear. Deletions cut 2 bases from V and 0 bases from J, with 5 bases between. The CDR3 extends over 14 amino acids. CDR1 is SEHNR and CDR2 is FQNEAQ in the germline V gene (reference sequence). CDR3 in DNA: TGTGCCAGCAGCTTAACGGACTCTGGAAACACCATATATTTT. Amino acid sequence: CASSLTDSGNTIYF. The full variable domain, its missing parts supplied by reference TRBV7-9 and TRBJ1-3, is DTGVSQNPRHKITKRGQNVTFRCDPISEHNRLYWYRQTLGQGPEFLTYFQNEAQLEKSRLLSDRFSAERPKGSFSTLEIQRTEQGDSAMYLCASSLTDSGNTIYFGEGSWLTVV.

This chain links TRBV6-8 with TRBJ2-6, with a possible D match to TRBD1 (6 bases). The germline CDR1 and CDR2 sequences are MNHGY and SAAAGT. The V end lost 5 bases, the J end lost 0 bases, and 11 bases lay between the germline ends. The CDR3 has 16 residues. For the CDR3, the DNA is TGTGCCAGCAGTAGACAGGTCCTCTCTGGGGCCAACGTCCTGACTTTC. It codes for CASSRQVLSGANVLTF.

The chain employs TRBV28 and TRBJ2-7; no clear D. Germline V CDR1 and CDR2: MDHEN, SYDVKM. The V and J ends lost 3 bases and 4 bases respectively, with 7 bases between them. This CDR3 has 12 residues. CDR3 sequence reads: CASSFAGYEQYV. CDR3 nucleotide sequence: TGTGCCAGCAGTTTCGCAGGTTACGAGCAGTACGTC.

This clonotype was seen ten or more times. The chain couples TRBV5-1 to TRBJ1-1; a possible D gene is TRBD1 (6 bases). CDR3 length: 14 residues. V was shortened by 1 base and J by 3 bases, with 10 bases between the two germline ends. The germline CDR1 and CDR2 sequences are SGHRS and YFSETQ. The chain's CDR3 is CASSLRDTYTEAFF. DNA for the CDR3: TGCGCCAGCAGCTTGCGGGACACATACACTGAAGCTTTCTTT.

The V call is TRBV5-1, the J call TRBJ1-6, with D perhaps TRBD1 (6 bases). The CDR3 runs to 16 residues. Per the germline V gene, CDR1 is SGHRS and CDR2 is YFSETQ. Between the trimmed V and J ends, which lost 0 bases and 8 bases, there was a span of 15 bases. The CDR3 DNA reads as TGCGCCAGCAGCTTGGTGTCAGGGGAGCCTCATTCACCCCTCCACTTT. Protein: CASSLVSGEPHSPLHF.

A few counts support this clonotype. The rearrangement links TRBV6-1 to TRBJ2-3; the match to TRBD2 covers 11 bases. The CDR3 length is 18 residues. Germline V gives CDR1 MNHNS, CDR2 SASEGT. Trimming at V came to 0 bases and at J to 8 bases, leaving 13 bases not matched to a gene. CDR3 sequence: CASSEATSGDLDRVTQYF. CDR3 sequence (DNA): TGTGCCAGCAGTGAAGCGACTAGCGGGGACCTCGATAGGGTTACGCAGTATTTT.

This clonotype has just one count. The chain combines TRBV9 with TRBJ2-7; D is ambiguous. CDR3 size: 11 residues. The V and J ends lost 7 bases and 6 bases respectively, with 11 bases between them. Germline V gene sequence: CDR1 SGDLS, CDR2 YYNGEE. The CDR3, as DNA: TGTGCCAGCGGAAGAGCGAGCGAGCAGTACTTC. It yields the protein CASGRASEQYF.

CDR3: CASTGQGREGETQYF. The CDR3 DNA is TGTGCCAGCACGGGACAGGGGAGAGAGGGGGAGACCCAGTACTTC. This chain joins TRBV12-3 or TRBV12-4 and TRBJ2-5; 10 bases agree with TRBD1. The CDR3 is 15 residues long. The V gene end was trimmed by 7 bases and the J gene end by 5 bases; junction bases not matched to a gene: 10.

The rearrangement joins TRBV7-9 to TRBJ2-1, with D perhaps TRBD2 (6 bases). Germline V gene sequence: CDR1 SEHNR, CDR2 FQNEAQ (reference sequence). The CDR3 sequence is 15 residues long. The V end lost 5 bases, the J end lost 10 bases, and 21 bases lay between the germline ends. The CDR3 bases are TGTGCCAGCAGCCCCCCGGGTGGATCGGCGGGGGAGCAGTTCTTC. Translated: CASSPPGGSAGEQFF.